The 14 T cell receptor beta chains below were found in one sample sequenced in a study of a mutant IDH1 vaccine in newly diagnosed glioma. Profiled with immunoSEQ multiplex PCR; TCRdb holds only in-frame clones, not every one. The sample contains some 61,000 clones, roughly 85% of which appear only once. The time point here: baseline, week 1 (first vaccination visit). The treatment was: pre-vaccination baseline after standard-of-care therapy. The sample was PBMCs, taken from a glioma patient treated with radiotherapy, temozolomide or both. The receptor source for this set is a man under 40 with glioma.

The gene calls are TRBV28 and TRBJ2-3, with D perhaps being TRBD1 or TRBD2 (5 bases each). With 8 bases removed from V and 5 bases from J, the gap between germline ends came to 8 bases. The length of the CDR3 is 11 residues. CDR1 is MDHEN and CDR2 is SYDVKM in the germline V gene. The CDR3 DNA reads as TGTGCCAGCCTTGGGGGAGATACGCAGTATTTT. Protein sequence: CASLGGDTQYF.

Only a few counts were recorded for this clone. The CDR3 DNA reads as TGTGCCAGCCGCACGACCCAGACAGGGAGAACTGAAGCTTTCTTT. This encodes CASRTTQTGRTEAFF. This sequence joins TRBV5-4 and TRBJ1-1; 7 nucleotides line up with TRBD1. Germline CDR1 reads SGHNT; CDR2 reads YYREEE (reference sequence). The CDR3 consists of 15 residues. The junction had 14 bases not matched to a gene; V was cut back by 7 bases and J by 5 bases. The entire variable domain, with the rest obtained from reference TRBV5-4 and TRBJ1-1, is as follows: ETGVTQSPTHLIKTRGQQVTLRCSSQSGHNTVSWYQQALGQGPQFIFQYYREEENGRGNFPPRFSGLQFPNYSSELNVNALELDDSALYLCASRTTQTGRTEAFFGQGTRLTVV.

This chain joins TRBV9 and TRBJ1-5; 10 nucleotides match TRBD1. Unmatched junction bases numbered 2, after V lost 3 bases and J lost 2 bases. Germline V lookup: CDR1 SGDLS, CDR2 YYNGEE. The CDR3 contains 15 residues. CDR3 DNA: TGTGCCAGCAGCGACGGACAGGGGGGCAATCAGCCCCAGCATTTT. This sequence encodes CASSDGQGGNQPQHF.

The chain is built from TRBV15 and TRBJ1-2; D is perhaps TRBD1 (5 bases). This CDR3 has 19 amino acids. The germline CDR1 and CDR2 sequences are LNHNV and YYDKDF (reference sequence). With 0 bases removed from V and 0 bases from J, the gap between germline ends came to 20 bases. CDR3 DNA sequence: TGTGCCACCAGCAGAGATGGGGCAGGGTCAAGAGAAGCTAACTATGGCTACACCTTC. Its translation: CATSRDGAGSREANYGYTF.

This chain links TRBV25-1 with TRBJ2-2, with 7 nucleotides matching TRBD1. Germline V gene sequence: CDR1 MGHDK, CDR2 SYGVNS. V trimming: 3 bases; J trimming: 0 bases; junction bases outside the gene matches: 7. The CDR3 consists of 17 residues. The CDR3 DNA is TGTGCCAGCAGTGATCTCCCCGGGACAGCGAACACCGGGGAGCTGTTTTTT. Translating it yields CASSDLPGTANTGELFF.

This rearrangement joins TRBV7-2 to TRBJ2-1; D not resolved. Per germline, CDR1 SGHTA and CDR2 FQGNSA. V was pared by 4 bases and J by 4 bases, with 8 bases between. The CDR3 loop spans 13 amino acids. The DNA of the CDR3 is TGTGCCAGCAGCTCCCAGTGGTACAATGAGCAGTTCTTC. Its translation is CASSSQWYNEQFF.

In its sample, this clone was seen a few times. The V gene is TRBV27, the J gene TRBJ1-5; D is unresolved. Trimming took 4 bases from V and 3 from J, leaving 13 bases between them. Germline lookup yields CDR1 MNHEY and CDR2 SMNVEV (reference sequence). There are 15 residues in the CDR3. The CDR3 sequence is CASSSDLSNNQPQHF. The CDR3, as DNA: TGTGCCAGCAGTTCCGACCTTTCGAACAATCAGCCCCAGCATTTT.

The chain uses TRBV29-1 and TRBJ2-7; 9 positions match TRBD1. Germline V CDR1 and CDR2: SQVTM, ANQGSEA. The V gene end was trimmed by 5 bases and the J gene end by 5 bases; junction bases not matched to a gene: 13. CDR3 length: 15 amino acids. CDR3 sequence reads: CSVHQARDRANEQYF. CDR3 nucleotide sequence: TGCAGCGTTCATCAAGCCCGGGACAGGGCAAACGAGCAGTACTTC.

The CDR3 nucleotides are TGTGCCAGCAGCCAAGTGTCGATGGCGGAGCAAGAGACCCAGTACTTC. This translates into CASSQVSMAEQETQYF. The V gene is TRBV4-2, the J gene TRBJ2-5; D unclear. Germline loops: CDR1 LGHNA, CDR2 YNFKEQ. This CDR3 spans 16 amino acids. V lost 1 base and J lost 2, with 14 bases in between.

This sequence joins TRBV28 and TRBJ2-5; 10 bases map to TRBD2. This CDR3 is 14 amino acids long. V lost 5 bases, J lost 3 bases, and 3 bases stayed unmatched. The germline V gene encodes CDR1 MDHEN and CDR2 SYDVKM. CDR3 region: CASSPSGGEETQYF. The CDR3 DNA reads as TGTGCCAGCAGTCCCAGCGGGGGGGAAGAGACCCAGTACTTC. Full variable domain (outside the CDR3, taken from reference TRBV28 and TRBJ2-5): DVKVTQSSRYLVKRTGEKVFLECVQDMDHENMFWYRQDPGLGLRLIYFSYDVKMKEKGDIPEGYSVSREKKERFSLILESASTNQTSMYLCASSPSGGEETQYFGPGTRLLVL.

This clone has just one count. This sequence joins TRBV15 and TRBJ2-2; no clear D gene. From germline, CDR1 is LNHNV and CDR2 YYDKDF (reference sequence). This CDR3 region has 16 residues. Deletions cut 0 bases from V and 6 bases from J, with 14 bases between. The CDR3 sequence: CATSRDYSRNSGELFF. The CDR3 nucleotides are TGTGCCACCAGCAGAGACTATAGTCGTAACTCCGGGGAGCTGTTTTTT. Variable domain in full (rest from reference TRBV15 and TRBJ2-2): DAMVIQNPRYQVTQFGKPVTLSCSQTLNHNVMYWYQQKSSQAPKLLFHYYDKDFNNEADTPDNFQSRRPNTSFCFLDIRSPGLGDTAMYLCATSRDYSRNSGELFFGEGSRLTVL.

This rearrangement joins TRBV18 to TRBJ1-1; no reliable D call. The germline V gene has CDR1 KGHSH and CDR2 LQKENI. V dropped 3 bases and J dropped 5 bases, with 16 bases sitting between them. The length of the CDR3 is 15 residues. The CDR3 DNA follows: TGTGCCAGCTCACCGGATCACAGTTTTAGGACTGAAGCTTTCTTT. It codes for CASSPDHSFRTEAFF.

The chain joins TRBV7-9 to TRBJ1-1, with TRBD1 matching 9 bases. Germline V gene sequence: CDR1 SEHNR, CDR2 FQNEAQ (reference sequence). This CDR3 has 14 residues. With V trimmed by 5 bases and J by 5 bases, 6 bases remained unmatched. CDR3 protein: CASSAGQGLTEAFF. DNA of the CDR3: TGTGCCAGCAGCGCCGGACAGGGGCTTACTGAAGCTTTCTTT. Complete variable domain (other parts from reference TRBV7-9 and TRBJ1-1): DTGVSQNPRHKITKRGQNVTFRCDPISEHNRLYWYRQTLGQGPEFLTYFQNEAQLEKSRLLSDRFSAERPKGSFSTLEIQRTEQGDSAMYLCASSAGQGLTEAFFGQGTRLTVV.

The chain employs TRBV7-9 and TRBJ2-3, with D unclear. Trimming removed 4 bases from V and 2 bases from J, with 10 bases in between. The germline CDR1 and CDR2 sequences are SEHNR and FQNEAQ (reference sequence). This CDR3 is 14 amino acids long. CDR3 amino acids: CASSSTRFTDTQYF. The CDR3 nucleotides read TGTGCCAGCAGCTCTACTCGGTTCACAGATACGCAGTATTTT.